The entry that follows covers one T cell receptor beta chain sequence. Antigen: not known. This sample is drawn from a study of T cell responses to AZD1222 COVID-19 vaccine. General study findings and limits: The sample set comprised mostly white British donors with more females, and clonal diversity was possibly underestimated. Regions 160-218 and 743-854 dominated among vaccine-associated CD4 TCRs spanning spike. Only after the peak T cell response were repertoires sampled.

Sequenced by immunoSEQ multiplex PCR; TCRdb stores in-frame clones only, minus some. The sample carries roughly 100,000 clones, over 70% recorded once. The CDR3 spans 16 residues. V lost 3 bases and J 5 bases, leaving 14 bases between the germline ends. Germline CDR1 and CDR2: MGHDK and SYGVNS. This TCR was sampled from an adult in good health. The chain recombines TRBV25-1 with TRBJ1-6, with D unclear. The sample consisted of peripheral blood, taken on day 0 of AZD1222 vaccination. The CDR3 region is CASSDPRTANNSPLHF. The CDR3, as DNA: TGTGCCAGCAGTGATCCCCGGACGGCTAATAATTCACCCCTCCACTTT.